These 6 T cell receptor beta chains share one sample of origin, sequenced in a study of cytomegalovirus exposure and HLA in healthy donors. PCR employed 60 Vbeta and 13 Jbeta primers. Some clones are missing from TCRdb's copy, which holds only in-frame ones; the method was immunoSEQ multiplex PCR. The data contain 150,000 to 200,000 clones, approximately 71% of them singletons. Sequencing was performed on PBMCs. The receptors here all came from a woman aged 35 to 49 in good health and CMV-seropositive.

The chain couples TRBV27 to TRBJ1-3; unclear D gene. The CDR3 is made up of 14 amino acids. The germline CDR1 and CDR2 sequences are MNHEY and SMNVEV (reference sequence). Trimming took 3 bases from V and 0 from J, leaving 6 bases between them. This CDR3 reads CASSFASSGNTIYF. The CDR3 DNA follows: TGTGCCAGCAGTTTCGCGAGCTCTGGAAACACCATATATTTT.

The CDR3 here is CASSFTGFSAYGYTF. For the CDR3, the DNA is TGTGCCAGCAGCTTTACAGGGTTTTCGGCCTATGGCTACACCTTC. The chain recombines TRBV7-3 with TRBJ1-2; tentative D call: TRBD1 (6 bases). The CDR3 is 15 residues long. V was pared by 3 bases and J by 4 bases, with 15 bases between. CDR1 is SGHTA and CDR2 is FQGTGA in the germline V gene.

The chain joins TRBV9 to TRBJ2-1; D call uncertain. There are 15 residues in the CDR3. Looked up from germline, CDR1 is SGDLS and CDR2 is YYNGEE. Trimming removed 0 bases from V and 3 bases from J, with 10 bases in between. In nucleotides, the CDR3 is TGTGCCAGCAGCGTAGTTGGTAGCAGCTACAATGAGCAGTTCTTC. Protein sequence: CASSVVGSSYNEQFF.

The chain recombines TRBV7-2 with TRBJ2-7; D unclear. The germline V and J ends were trimmed by 1 base and 2 bases, with 15 bases remaining between them. Per the germline V gene, CDR1 is SGHTA and CDR2 is FQGNSA. The CDR3 length is 16 residues. Here the CDR3 DNA reads TGTGCCAGCAGCTTAGATGCCCAGACTCGAGCCTACGAGCAGTACTTC. Protein sequence: CASSLDAQTRAYEQYF.

The chain couples TRBV15 to TRBJ2-5, with TRBD2 matching 7 bases. V shed 1 base, J shed 3 bases, and the junction held 2 bases outside the gene matches. Germline CDR1 reads LNHNV; CDR2 reads YYDKDF (reference sequence). The CDR3 length is 14 residues. CDR3 region: CATSRGAGKETQYF. The CDR3 DNA reads as TGTGCCACCAGCAGAGGAGCGGGGAAAGAGACCCAGTACTTC.

The rearrangement links TRBV19 to TRBJ2-1, with D tentatively TRBD1 (6 bases). The length of the CDR3 is 12 residues. Trimming took off 4 bases at V and 10 bases at J, with 11 bases between the two ends. Germline V gene data show CDR1 as LNHDA and CDR2 as SQIVND (reference sequence). This CDR3 is CASSRSQGEQFF. The CDR3 DNA reads TGTGCCAGTAGTAGATCTCAGGGGGAGCAGTTCTTC.